The 17 T cell receptor beta chains below come from one sample, sequenced in a study of early T cells in non-severe SARS-CoV-2 infection. TCRdb recomputed calls from the 5' RACE reads with MiXCR, one row per CDR3 protein. Among 50,000 or so distinct CDR3 sequences listed, less than 15% were seen once. Sequenced sample: whole blood. Source of these receptors: an adult who was a healthcare worker with PCR-confirmed SARS-CoV-2 infection or an uninfected control (not recorded which).

This clonotype has only a few counts. Possible read error: a much larger clone is one base away. The DNA for the CDR3 is TGTGTCAGACAACAGGAAGGGGCTGAAGCTTTCTTT. Translating gives CVRQQEGAEAFF. V usage is TRBV2 and J usage is TRBJ1-1; TRBD1 might be the D (5 bases). The germline CDR1 and CDR2 sequences are SNHLY and FYNNEI. The CDR3 covers 12 residues.

This clonotype was counted at least ten times. V is TRBV7-9 and J is TRBJ1-1; the D gene is possibly TRBD1 (5 bases). Trimming took 5 bases from V and 1 from J, leaving 11 bases between them. This CDR3 has 14 amino acids. The V gene's germline CDR1 is SEHNR and CDR2 FQNEAQ (reference sequence). CDR3 DNA: TGTGCCAGCAGCCGGGACTGGCCGAACACTGAAGCTTTCTTT. Protein: CASSRDWPNTEAFF.

V is TRBV6-2 or TRBV6-3 and J is TRBJ2-7; possibly TRBD1 or TRBD2 for D (5 bases each). Trimming removed 6 bases from V and 6 bases from J, with 21 bases in between. The CDR3 loop spans 15 amino acids. Germline V gene data show CDR1 as MNHEY and CDR2 as SVGEGT. The CDR3: CASRVPGRRTSEQYF. The CDR3 nucleotides are TGTGCCAGCAGAGTGCCGGGACGTAGGACTTCCGAGCAGTACTTC.

This clonotype has just a few counts. The CDR3 DNA reads TGTGCACAGCCCCCCGGCTACACCTTC. Translation: CAQPPGYTF. This rearrangement joins TRBV2 to TRBJ1-2; D uncertain. This CDR3 region has 9 residues. Germline V gene sequence: CDR1 SNHLY, CDR2 FYNNEI.

This clonotype has at least ten counts. The genes are TRBV7-2 and TRBJ2-7, with 7 positions matching TRBD1. Germline assignment: CDR1 SGHTA and CDR2 FQGNSA. The CDR3 spans 14 residues. V trimming: 3 bases; J trimming: 5 bases; junction bases outside the gene matches: 7. CDR3 DNA: TGTGCCAGCAGCTTCACAGGGGCTGGCCACGAGCAGTACTTC. Translation: CASSFTGAGHEQYF.

This clonotype came up many times. The rearrangement joins TRBV6-2 or TRBV6-3 to TRBJ1-2, with 7 bases aligning to TRBD1. The CDR3 totals 13 residues. Per germline, CDR1 MNHEY and CDR2 SVGEGT. Germline trimming cut 7 bases from V and 6 bases from J; bases unmatched to any gene: 8. CDR3 region: CASNKGGLDGYTF. The CDR3 nucleotides read TGTGCCAGCAACAAAGGGGGCCTCGATGGCTACACCTTC.

This clonotype was seen a handful of times. The genes are TRBV5-1 and TRBJ1-5; D might be TRBD1 (5 bases). The V gene lost 5 bases and the J gene lost 5 bases, with 11 bases spanning the gap. Looked up from germline, CDR1 is SGHRS and CDR2 is YFSETQ. CDR3 length: 13 amino acids. CDR3 coding DNA: TGCGCCAGCAGTGCCAGGGTTGATCAGCCCCAGCATTTT. It translates to CASSARVDQPQHF.

This clonotype was detected only a few times. V usage is TRBV27 and J usage is TRBJ2-7; D is perhaps TRBD2 (5 bases). CDR1 is MNHEY and CDR2 is SMNVEV in the germline V gene (reference sequence). The CDR3 has 14 residues. Trimming took 2 bases from V and 0 from J, leaving 8 bases between them. The CDR3 DNA sequence: TGTGCCAGCAGTTTAGGAGGTTCCTCCTACGAGCAGTACTTC. Its translation is CASSLGGSSYEQYF.

The chain combines TRBV29-1 with TRBJ2-7, with unresolved D. The CDR3 runs 11 residues. Germline lookup yields CDR1 SQVTM and CDR2 ANQGSEA. Trimming shortened V by 3 bases and J by 5 bases, and 8 bases separated the two germline ends. CDR3 DNA: TGCAGCGTTGATACCTGGGACGAGCAGTACTTC. This sequence encodes CSVDTWDEQYF.

This clonotype showed up just a few times. The V gene is TRBV5-1, the J gene TRBJ1-1; tentatively, D is TRBD1 (6 bases). V lost 4 bases and J lost 8, with 18 bases in between. The CDR3 length is 14 residues. Germline V gives CDR1 SGHRS, CDR2 YFSETQ. For the CDR3, the DNA is TGCGCCAGCAGCCCGAGCTCAGGGGCAGCAGAAGCTTTCTTT. It is translated as CASSPSSGAAEAFF.

The table lists this clonotype with many counts. The gene calls are TRBV27 and TRBJ2-6, with 8 bases identical to TRBD2. There are 18 residues in the CDR3. J was trimmed by 0 bases and V by 2 bases; bases with no gene match: 6. Germline values: CDR1 MNHEY, CDR2 SMNVEV (reference sequence). The DNA for the CDR3 is TGTGCCAGCAGTTTAGTAGCGGGGCTATCCTCTGGGGCCAACGTCCTGACTTTC. Translated, it gives CASSLVAGLSSGANVLTF.

The table lists this clonotype with many counts. The rearrangement uses TRBV19 and TRBJ2-2; D is unclear. Germline V CDR1 and CDR2: LNHDA, SQIVND (reference sequence). The length of the CDR3 is 14 residues. The V end lost 7 bases, the J end lost 6 bases, and 15 bases lay between the germline ends. The CDR3 spells CASKGSPTAGELFF. In nucleotides, the CDR3 is TGTGCCAGTAAAGGTAGCCCCACCGCCGGGGAGCTGTTTTTT. Looking up the rest from reference TRBV19 and TRBJ2-2 gives the full variable domain: DGGITQSPKYLFRKEGQNVTLSCEQNLNHDAMYWYRQDPGQGLRLIYYSQIVNDFQKGDIAEGYSVSREKKESFPLTVTSAQKNPTAFYLCASKGSPTAGELFFGEGSRLTVL.

This clonotype has ten or more counts. The junction differs from germline at one of its ends, possibly a read error. This rearrangement joins TRBV20-1 to TRBJ2-1; 13 bases map to TRBD2. CDR3 length: 15 amino acids. Germline V gene sequence: CDR1 DFQATT, CDR2 SNEGSKA (reference sequence). The CDR3, as DNA: TGCAGTGCTAGTGGGACTAGCGGGGACTACGATGAGCAGTTCTTC. Protein sequence: CSASGTSGDYDEQFF.

The chain uses TRBV2 and TRBJ2-1; D remains ambiguous. Trimming pared 6 bases from V and 0 bases from J, leaving 9 bases between. The germline gives CDR1 SNHLY, CDR2 FYNNEI. The CDR3 is 14 amino acids. The CDR3 loop reads CASRTVSSYNEQFF. CDR3 sequence (DNA): TGTGCCAGCAGGACGGTTAGCTCCTACAATGAGCAGTTCTTC.

This clonotype has ten or more counts. V and J are TRBV5-1 and TRBJ2-2; 7 bases align to TRBD1. Looked up from germline, CDR1 is SGHRS and CDR2 is YFSETQ. The CDR3 contains 14 residues. V gave up 3 bases and J gave up 6 bases; unmatched junction bases: 5. CDR3: CASSYTGDAGELFF. The CDR3 nucleotides read TGCGCCAGCAGCTATACAGGGGACGCCGGGGAGCTGTTTTTT.

This clonotype was counted at least ten times. The chain carries TRBV11-1 and TRBJ2-1; 9 bases match TRBD2. This CDR3 is built from 19 residues. Trimming at V came to 5 bases and at J to 0 bases, leaving 14 bases not matched to a gene. Germline lookup yields CDR1 SGHAT and CDR2 FQDESV (reference sequence). The CDR3, as DNA: TGTGCCAGCAGCACGCCGGTGGGGACTAGCTGGAGCTCCTACAATGAGCAGTTCTTC. Its translation: CASSTPVGTSWSSYNEQFF.

This clonotype was seen at least ten times. CDR3 in amino acids: CASSLAGWSYEQYF. The CDR3 DNA reads TGTGCCAGCAGCTTAGCGGGCTGGTCATACGAGCAGTACTTC. This rearrangement joins TRBV7-6 to TRBJ2-7; D is uncertain. Germline CDR1 SGHVS, CDR2 FNYEAQ. Trimming stripped 0 bases from V and 4 bases from J, with 10 bases between. The CDR3 has 14 residues.